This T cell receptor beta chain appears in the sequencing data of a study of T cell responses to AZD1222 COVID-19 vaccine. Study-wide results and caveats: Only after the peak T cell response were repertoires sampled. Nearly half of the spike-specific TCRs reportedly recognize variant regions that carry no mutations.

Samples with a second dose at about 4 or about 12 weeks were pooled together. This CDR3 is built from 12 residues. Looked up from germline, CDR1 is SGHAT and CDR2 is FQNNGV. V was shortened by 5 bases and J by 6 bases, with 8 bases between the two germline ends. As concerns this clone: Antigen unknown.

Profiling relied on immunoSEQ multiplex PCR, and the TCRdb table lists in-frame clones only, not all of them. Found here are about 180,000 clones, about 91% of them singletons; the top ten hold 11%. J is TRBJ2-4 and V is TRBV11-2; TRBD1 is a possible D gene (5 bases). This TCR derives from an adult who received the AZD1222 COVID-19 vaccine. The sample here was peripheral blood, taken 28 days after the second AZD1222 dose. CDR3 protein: CASSQGTNIQYF. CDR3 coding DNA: TGTGCCAGCAGCCAGGGTACAAACATTCAGTACTTC.